This T cell receptor (beta chain) was captured in a study of cytomegalovirus exposure and HLA in healthy donors. Study conclusions and caveats: In a later analysis, at a false discovery rate of 0.05, roughly 17,000 TCR beta sequences matched HLA alleles.

In the PCR, 60 Vbeta and 13 Jbeta primers were used. Libraries were prepared by immunoSEQ multiplex PCR; TCRdb keeps only in-frame clonotypes and omits some of them. The sample has 200,000 to 250,000 clones, over 80% seen once. This clone showed up just a few times. The target antigen is unknown. The V and J ends lost 6 bases and 7 bases, in that order; junction bases with no gene match: 9. CDR1 is MNHNY, CDR2 SVGAGI, per germline (reference sequence). The CDR3 totals 15 residues. The source is a boy under 10 years old in good health and CMV-seronegative. The sequenced material came from PBMCs. The chain couples TRBV6-6 to TRBJ1-6, with 7 bases fitting TRBD1. For the CDR3, the DNA is TGTGCCAGCAGGGGGACAGACCCTAGGAATTCACCCCTCCACTTT. Translated, it gives CASRGTDPRNSPLHF.